A single sample is the source of the 9 T cell receptor beta chains below, sequenced in a study of blood T cell repertoires in COVID-19 (dated by TCRdb to 2020 to 2022). The library was prepared using the immunoSEQ multiplex PCR assay. What TCRdb holds here is the immuneACCESS table cut down to in-frame rearrangements. Part of the clones is not present; checked against another copy, under half of the missing clones reflect an unresolved V gene, and the others are unexplained. The sample table records roughly 210,000 clones; about nine tenths of these occur just once. The ten largest clonotypes hold less than 8% of the sample. Sequences were obtained from PBMCs or T cells enriched from blood (not recorded which). These receptors came from a man between 25 and 39 years old in a cohort exposed to, infected with or recovered from COVID-19 (not recorded which).

This rearrangement joins TRBV4-3 to TRBJ1-4, with 9 bases that match TRBD1. With V trimmed by 4 bases and J by 0 bases, 6 bases remained unmatched. The CDR3 spans 17 residues. Germline-derived CDR1 and CDR2 are LGHNA and YSLEER. This chain's CDR3 is CASSPGQGLTTNEKLFF. The CDR3 DNA follows: TGCGCCAGCAGCCCGGGACAGGGCCTTACAACTAATGAAAAACTGTTTTTT.

This clone has just one count. V and J are TRBV5-1 and TRBJ2-1, with 7 bases that match TRBD1. Unmatched junction bases numbered 4, after V lost 3 bases and J lost 1 base. Per germline, CDR1 SGHRS and CDR2 YFSETQ. The length of the CDR3 is 15 residues. In DNA form, the CDR3 reads TGCGCCAGCAGCTGGACAGGAGGTTCCTACAATGAGCAGTTCTTC. Translated: CASSWTGGSYNEQFF.

This chain connects TRBV5-4 to TRBJ2-7; D perhaps matches TRBD2 (6 bases). The germline V gene has CDR1 SGHNT and CDR2 YYREEE (reference sequence). V shed 2 bases and J shed 2 bases, with 11 bases lying between them. The CDR3 consists of 14 residues. CDR3: CASSFGGKTYEQYF. CDR3 sequence (DNA): TGTGCCAGCAGCTTTGGGGGGAAGACCTACGAGCAGTACTTC. Filled out from reference TRBV5-4 and TRBJ2-7, the complete variable domain reads ETGVTQSPTHLIKTRGQQVTLRCSSQSGHNTVSWYQQALGQGPQFIFQYYREEENGRGNFPPRFSGLQFPNYSSELNVNALELDDSALYLCASSFGGKTYEQYFGPGTRLTVT.

The gene calls are TRBV27 and TRBJ1-6, with D unresolved. This CDR3 is built from 17 residues. V shed 3 bases and J shed 0 bases, with 12 bases lying between them. Germline CDR1 MNHEY, CDR2 SMNVEV (reference sequence). This chain's CDR3 is CASSFGPESSYNSPLHF. CDR3 bases: TGTGCCAGCAGTTTTGGGCCCGAAAGCTCCTATAATTCACCCCTCCACTTT.

The V and J genes are TRBV20-1 and TRBJ2-2; tentatively, D is TRBD2 (5 bases). Germline CDR1 and CDR2: DFQATT and SNEGSKA (reference sequence). V lost 3 bases, J lost 2 bases, and 13 bases lay in between. This CDR3 contains 15 residues. The CDR3 reads CSASGRASNTGELFF. CDR3 DNA sequence: TGCAGTGCTAGTGGGCGGGCGAGTAACACCGGGGAGCTGTTTTTT.

The chain couples TRBV18 to TRBJ2-7; 8 bases agree with TRBD1. The germline CDR1 and CDR2 sequences are KGHSH and LQKENI. Trimming cost V 0 bases and J 4 bases; bases outside gene matches: 5. This CDR3 comprises 15 residues. The CDR3: CASSPPDRGWYEQYF. DNA of the CDR3: TGTGCCAGCTCACCACCTGACAGGGGATGGTACGAGCAGTACTTC.

The rearrangement links TRBV9 to TRBJ2-3; TRBD2 might be the D (6 bases). The CDR3 is 16 residues long. The germline V gene encodes CDR1 SGDLS and CDR2 YYNGEE. Between the trimmed V and J ends, which lost 2 bases and 1 base, there was a span of 14 bases. CDR3 protein: CASSVGGPWGTDTQYF. The CDR3, as DNA: TGTGCCAGCAGCGTCGGAGGGCCTTGGGGCACAGATACGCAGTATTTT. The whole variable domain, remainder taken from reference TRBV9 and TRBJ2-3, is DSGVTQTPKHLITATGQRVTLRCSPRSGDLSVYWYQQSLDQGLQFLIQYYNGEERAKGNILERFSAQQFPDLHSELNLSSLELGDSALYFCASSVGGPWGTDTQYFGPGTRLTVL.

This clone has a single count. J is TRBJ1-5 and V is TRBV28, with 11 nucleotides matching TRBD1. The CDR3 covers 15 residues. Germline V gene sequence: CDR1 MDHEN, CDR2 SYDVKM. V lost 7 bases to trimming and J lost 7 bases; unmatched junction nucleotides: 9. CDR3: CASNTPGTGGQPQHF. The CDR3, as DNA: TGTGCCAGCAACACCCCGGGGACAGGGGGACAGCCCCAGCATTTT.

As regards this clone: One end of the junction fails to match germline, which may point to a read error. The J gene is TRBJ2-2, the V gene TRBV7-7; 9 nucleotides align to TRBD1. Germline V lookup: CDR1 SSHAT, CDR2 FNYEAQ (reference sequence). CDR3 length: 15 amino acids. The CDR3 region is CASSRTGANTGELFF. CDR3 nucleotides: TGTGCTAGCAGCCGGACAGGGGCGAACACCGGGGAGCTGTTTTTT.